The 4 T cell receptor beta chains below come from one sample, sequenced in a study of blood T cell repertoires in COVID-19. Sequencing was performed with immunoSEQ multiplex PCR; in TCRdb, only in-frame clones are kept and a portion is missing. The table lists 250,000 to 300,000 clones, approximately 91% of them singletons. Sample: peripheral blood. These receptor sequences come from a man in his fifties with acute or convalescent COVID-19.

The V call is TRBV9, the J call TRBJ2-1; 9 bases are a match to TRBD2. The germline V gene encodes CDR1 SGDLS and CDR2 YYNGEE. V lost 3 bases to trimming and J lost 5 bases; unmatched junction nucleotides: 3. This CDR3 spans 14 amino acids. The CDR3 sequence is CASSGSGGNNEQFF. Here the CDR3 DNA reads TGTGCCAGCAGCGGTAGCGGGGGAAACAATGAGCAGTTCTTC. Full variable domain (rest looked up from reference TRBV9 and TRBJ2-1): DSGVTQTPKHLITATGQRVTLRCSPRSGDLSVYWYQQSLDQGLQFLIQYYNGEERAKGNILERFSAQQFPDLHSELNLSSLELGDSALYFCASSGSGGNNEQFFGPGTRLTVL.

The V gene is TRBV2, the J gene TRBJ1-6; D call uncertain. The CDR3 has 14 residues. CDR1 SNHLY and CDR2 FYNNEI come from the germline V gene. Trimming cost V 4 bases and J 5 bases, with 9 bases left between them. DNA for the CDR3: TGTGCCAGCAGTGTAGACGGGAATAATTCACCCCTCCACTTT. Residues: CASSVDGNNSPLHF.

This clone was seen a handful of times. The chain combines TRBV19 with TRBJ1-5; 10 bases match TRBD1. CDR1 and CDR2 (germline): LNHDA, SQIVND (reference sequence). This CDR3 spans 13 amino acids. Trimming at V came to 5 bases and at J to 15 bases, leaving 10 bases not matched to a gene. CDR3: CASSLGPRDRGHF. In DNA, the CDR3 is TGTGCCAGTAGTTTGGGACCCCGGGACAGGGGGCATTTT.

The chain employs TRBV5-1 and TRBJ2-2; 10 positions agree with TRBD1. Germline V gene sequence: CDR1 SGHRS, CDR2 YFSETQ. The CDR3 runs 15 residues. The V gene end was trimmed by 5 bases and the J gene end by 5 bases; junction bases not matched to a gene: 6. The CDR3 loop reads CASRSMGQGTGELFF. The CDR3, as DNA: TGCGCCAGCAGATCAATGGGACAGGGGACCGGGGAGCTGTTTTTT.